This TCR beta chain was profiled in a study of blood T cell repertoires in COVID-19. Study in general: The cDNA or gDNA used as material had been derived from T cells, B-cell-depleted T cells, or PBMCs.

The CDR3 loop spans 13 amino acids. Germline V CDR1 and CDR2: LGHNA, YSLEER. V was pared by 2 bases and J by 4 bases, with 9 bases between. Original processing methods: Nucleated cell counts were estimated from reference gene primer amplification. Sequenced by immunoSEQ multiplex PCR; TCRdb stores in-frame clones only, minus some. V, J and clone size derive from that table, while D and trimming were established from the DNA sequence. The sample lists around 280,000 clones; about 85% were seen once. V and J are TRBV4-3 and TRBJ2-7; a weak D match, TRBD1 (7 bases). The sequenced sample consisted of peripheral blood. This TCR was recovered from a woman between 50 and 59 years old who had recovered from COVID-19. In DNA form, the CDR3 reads TGCGCCAGCAGCCAATCAGGGGGGTACGAGCAGTACTTC. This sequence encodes CASSQSGGYEQYF.